This paragraph reports one T cell receptor beta chain. CDR1 KGHSH and CDR2 LQKENI come from the germline V gene. The junction had 4 bases not matched to a gene; V was cut back by 6 bases and J by 0 bases. This CDR3 has 14 residues. Vbeta (60) and Jbeta (13) primers were used in the PCR. Data came from immunoSEQ multiplex PCR; TCRdb stores just in-frame clones and leaves some out. The top ten clones hold about 15% of a sample with some 110,000 clones, around 76% of them seen once. The sample originates from a study of cytomegalovirus exposure and HLA in healthy donors. The chain joins TRBV18 to TRBJ1-1; 7 nucleotides match TRBD1. The TCR originated in a man aged 45-65 years in good health and CMV-seropositive. Sequenced sample: PBMCs. CDR3 loop: CASSTGPLNTEAFF. The CDR3 bases are TGTGCCAGCTCGACAGGGCCATTGAACACTGAAGCTTTCTTT.